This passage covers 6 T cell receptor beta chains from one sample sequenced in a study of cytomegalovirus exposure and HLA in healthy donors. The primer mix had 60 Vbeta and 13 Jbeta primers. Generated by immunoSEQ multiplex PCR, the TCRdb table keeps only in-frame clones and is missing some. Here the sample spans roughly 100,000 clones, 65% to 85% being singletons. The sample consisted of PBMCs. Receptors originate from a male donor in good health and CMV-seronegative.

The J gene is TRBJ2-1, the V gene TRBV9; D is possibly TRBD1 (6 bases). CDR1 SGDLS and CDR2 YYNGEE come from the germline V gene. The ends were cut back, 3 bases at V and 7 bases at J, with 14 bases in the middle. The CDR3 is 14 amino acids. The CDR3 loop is CASSGSHRDNEQFF. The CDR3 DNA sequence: TGTGCCAGCAGCGGATCCCACAGGGATAATGAGCAGTTCTTC. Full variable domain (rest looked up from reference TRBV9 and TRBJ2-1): DSGVTQTPKHLITATGQRVTLRCSPRSGDLSVYWYQQSLDQGLQFLIQYYNGEERAKGNILERFSAQQFPDLHSELNLSSLELGDSALYFCASSGSHRDNEQFFGPGTRLTVL.

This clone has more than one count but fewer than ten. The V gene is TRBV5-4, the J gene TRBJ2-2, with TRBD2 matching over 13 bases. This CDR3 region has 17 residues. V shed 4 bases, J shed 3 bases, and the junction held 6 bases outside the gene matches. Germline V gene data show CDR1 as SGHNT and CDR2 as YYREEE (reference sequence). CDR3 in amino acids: CASSRLAGGWYTGELFF. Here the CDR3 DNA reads TGTGCCAGCAGCCGACTAGCGGGAGGTTGGTACACCGGGGAGCTGTTTTTT. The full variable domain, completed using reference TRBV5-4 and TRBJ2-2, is ETGVTQSPTHLIKTRGQQVTLRCSSQSGHNTVSWYQQALGQGPQFIFQYYREEENGRGNFPPRFSGLQFPNYSSELNVNALELDDSALYLCASSRLAGGWYTGELFFGEGSRLTVL.

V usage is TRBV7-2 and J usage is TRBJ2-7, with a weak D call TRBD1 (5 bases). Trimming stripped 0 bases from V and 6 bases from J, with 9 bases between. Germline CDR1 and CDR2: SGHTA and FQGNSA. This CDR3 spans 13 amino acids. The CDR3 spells CASSLALRGEQYF. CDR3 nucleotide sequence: TGTGCCAGCAGCTTAGCTTTAAGGGGCGAGCAGTACTTC.

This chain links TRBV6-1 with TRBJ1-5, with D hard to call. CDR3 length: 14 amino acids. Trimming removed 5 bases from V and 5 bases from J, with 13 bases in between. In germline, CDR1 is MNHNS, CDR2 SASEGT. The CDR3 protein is CASSRGSGDQPQHF. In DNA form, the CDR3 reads TGTGCCAGCAGTCGAGGCAGCGGGGATCAGCCCCAGCATTTT.

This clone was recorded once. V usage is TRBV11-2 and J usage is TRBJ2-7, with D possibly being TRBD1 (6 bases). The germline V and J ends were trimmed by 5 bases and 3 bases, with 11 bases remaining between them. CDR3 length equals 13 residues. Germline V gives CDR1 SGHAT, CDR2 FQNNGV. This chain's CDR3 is CASSQGGYYEQYF. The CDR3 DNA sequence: TGTGCCAGCAGCCAAGGGGGTTACTACGAGCAGTACTTC.

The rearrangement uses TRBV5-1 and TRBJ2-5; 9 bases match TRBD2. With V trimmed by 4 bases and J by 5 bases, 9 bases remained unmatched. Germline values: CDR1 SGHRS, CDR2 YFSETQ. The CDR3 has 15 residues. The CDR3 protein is CASSASGTTRETQYF. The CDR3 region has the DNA TGCGCCAGCAGCGCTAGCGGGACTACTAGGGAGACCCAGTACTTC.